This section outlines one TCR beta chain sequence together with its context. The sample comes from a study of blood T cell repertoires in COVID-19. Study-wide background: Both acute and convalescent COVID-19 samples were obtained from the United States, Italy and Spain. From T cells, B-cell-depleted T cells, or PBMCs came the material, which was cDNA or gDNA.

TCRdb's table, derived via immunoSEQ multiplex PCR, lists solely in-frame clones and lacks some. This table has around 130,000 clones, 85% to 90% appearing once. CDR3 length equals 15 residues. V shed 7 bases and J shed 2 bases, with 18 bases lying between them. Per germline, CDR1 SNHLY and CDR2 FYNNEI. The sequencing input was peripheral blood. The V call is TRBV2, the J call TRBJ2-7, with a tentative D call TRBD2 (7 bases). The clonotype was recovered from a man between 70 and 80 years old with active COVID-19. The CDR3 reads CASTLRGGTTYEQYF. The CDR3 DNA is TGTGCCAGCACCTTAAGGGGGGGCACCACCTACGAGCAGTACTTC.